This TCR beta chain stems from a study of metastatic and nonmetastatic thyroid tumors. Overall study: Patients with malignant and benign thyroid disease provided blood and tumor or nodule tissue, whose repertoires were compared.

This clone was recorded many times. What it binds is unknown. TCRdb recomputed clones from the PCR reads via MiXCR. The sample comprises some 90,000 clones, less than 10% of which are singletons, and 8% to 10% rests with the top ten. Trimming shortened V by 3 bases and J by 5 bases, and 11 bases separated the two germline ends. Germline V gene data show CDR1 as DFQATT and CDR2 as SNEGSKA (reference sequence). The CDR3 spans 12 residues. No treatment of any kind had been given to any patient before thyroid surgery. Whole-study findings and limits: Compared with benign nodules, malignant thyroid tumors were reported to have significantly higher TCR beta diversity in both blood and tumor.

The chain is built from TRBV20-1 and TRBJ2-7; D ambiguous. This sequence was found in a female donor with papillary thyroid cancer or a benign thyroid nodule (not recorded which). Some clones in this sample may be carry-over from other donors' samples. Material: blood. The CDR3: CSASSLQNEQYF. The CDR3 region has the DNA TGCAGTGCTAGTTCTCTTCAGAACGAGCAGTACTTC.